The following is a TCR beta chain sequence with its context. The data are from a study of control samples from healthy donors and cancer patients. The table came from immunoSEQ multiplex PCR; TCRdb's copy has only in-frame clones and leaves some out. The sample contains under 75,000 clones, 65% to 90% of which appear only once. Trimming took 3 bases from V and 1 from J, leaving 7 bases between them. There are 14 residues in the CDR3. The germline gives CDR1 LGHNA, CDR2 YSLEER. The sequence derives from a man aged 40-49 years in good health. Sequenced sample: blood. The chain links TRBV4-3 to TRBJ2-4; D not resolved. As DNA, the CDR3 is TGCGCCAGCAGCCACCTAGGGGCCAAAAACATTCAGTACTTC. Translating it yields CASSHLGAKNIQYF.